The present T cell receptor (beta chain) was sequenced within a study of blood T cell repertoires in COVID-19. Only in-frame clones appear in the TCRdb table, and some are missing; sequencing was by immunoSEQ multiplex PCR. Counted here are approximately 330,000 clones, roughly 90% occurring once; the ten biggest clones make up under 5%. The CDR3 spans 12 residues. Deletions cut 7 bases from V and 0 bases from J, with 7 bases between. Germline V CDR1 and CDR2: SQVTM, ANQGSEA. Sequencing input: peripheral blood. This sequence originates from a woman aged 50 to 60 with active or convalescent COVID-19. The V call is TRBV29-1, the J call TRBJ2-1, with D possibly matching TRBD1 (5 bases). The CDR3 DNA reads TGCAGCGGACAGAGCTCCTACAATGAGCAGTTCTTC. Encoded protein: CSGQSSYNEQFF.